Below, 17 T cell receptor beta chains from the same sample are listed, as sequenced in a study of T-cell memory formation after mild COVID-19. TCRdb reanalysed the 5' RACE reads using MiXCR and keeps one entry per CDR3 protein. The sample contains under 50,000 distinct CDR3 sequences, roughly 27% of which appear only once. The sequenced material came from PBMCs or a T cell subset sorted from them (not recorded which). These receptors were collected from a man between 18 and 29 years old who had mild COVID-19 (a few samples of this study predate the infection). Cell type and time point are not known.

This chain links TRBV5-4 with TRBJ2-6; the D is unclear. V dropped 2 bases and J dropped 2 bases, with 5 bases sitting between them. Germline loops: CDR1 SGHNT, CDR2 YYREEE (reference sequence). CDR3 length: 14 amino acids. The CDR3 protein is CASSFGPGANVLTF. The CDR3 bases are TGTGCCAGCAGCTTCGGGCCTGGGGCCAACGTCCTGACTTTC.

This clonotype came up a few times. The CDR3 sequence is CAISESGLSGANVLTF. The CDR3 DNA follows: TGTGCCATCAGTGAGTCTGGGCTCTCTGGGGCCAACGTCCTGACTTTC. The V call is TRBV10-3, the J call TRBJ2-6; D unresolved. The CDR3 consists of 16 residues. CDR1 is ENHRY and CDR2 is SYGVKD in the germline V gene. The germline V and J ends were trimmed by 0 bases and 0 bases, with 6 bases remaining between them.

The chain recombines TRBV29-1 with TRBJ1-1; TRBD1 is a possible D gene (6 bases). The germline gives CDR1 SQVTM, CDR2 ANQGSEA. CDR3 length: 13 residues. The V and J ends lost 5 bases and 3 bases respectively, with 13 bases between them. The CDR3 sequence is CSVLGGLHTEAFF. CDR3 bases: TGCAGCGTTTTGGGGGGGCTACACACTGAAGCTTTCTTT.

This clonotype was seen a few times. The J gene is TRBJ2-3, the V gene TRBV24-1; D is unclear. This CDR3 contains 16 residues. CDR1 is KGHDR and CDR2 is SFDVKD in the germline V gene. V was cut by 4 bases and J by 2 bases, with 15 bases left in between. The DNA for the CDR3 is TGTGCCACCAGTGACCGACGTGATAAGCCCACAGATACGCAGTATTTT. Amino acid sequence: CATSDRRDKPTDTQYF.

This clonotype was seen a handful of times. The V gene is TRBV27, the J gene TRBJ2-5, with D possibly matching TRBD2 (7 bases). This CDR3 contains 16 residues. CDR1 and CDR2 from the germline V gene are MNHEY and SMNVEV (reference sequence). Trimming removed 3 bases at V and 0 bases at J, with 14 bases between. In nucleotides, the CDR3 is TGTGCCAGCAGTTTGGGGAGGGGGGTCTACCAAGAGACCCAGTACTTC. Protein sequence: CASSLGRGVYQETQYF.

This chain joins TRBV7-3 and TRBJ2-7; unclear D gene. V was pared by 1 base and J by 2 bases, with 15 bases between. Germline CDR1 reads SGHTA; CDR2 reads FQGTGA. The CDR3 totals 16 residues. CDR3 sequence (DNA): TGTGCCAGCAGCTTAATGTCGGATGATGGGGCCTACGAGCAGTACGTC. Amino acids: CASSLMSDDGAYEQYV.

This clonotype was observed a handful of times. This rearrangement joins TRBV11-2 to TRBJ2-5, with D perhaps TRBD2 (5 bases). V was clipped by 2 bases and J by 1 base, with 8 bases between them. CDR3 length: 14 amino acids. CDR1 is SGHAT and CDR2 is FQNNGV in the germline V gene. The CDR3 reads CASSLFRGQETQYF. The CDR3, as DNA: TGTGCCAGCAGCTTATTCCGGGGCCAAGAGACCCAGTACTTC.

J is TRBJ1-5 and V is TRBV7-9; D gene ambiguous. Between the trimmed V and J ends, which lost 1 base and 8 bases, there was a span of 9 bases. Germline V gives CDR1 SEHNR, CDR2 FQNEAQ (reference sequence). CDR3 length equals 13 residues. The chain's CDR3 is CASSLGSAKPQHF. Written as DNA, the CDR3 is TGTGCCAGCAGCTTAGGGTCAGCCAAGCCCCAGCATTTT.

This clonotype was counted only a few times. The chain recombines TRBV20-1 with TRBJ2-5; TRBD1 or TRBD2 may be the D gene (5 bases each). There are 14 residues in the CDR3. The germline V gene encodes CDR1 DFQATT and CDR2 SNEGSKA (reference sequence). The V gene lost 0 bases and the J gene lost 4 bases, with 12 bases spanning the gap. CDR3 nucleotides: TGCAGTGCTAGAGATCCATTGGGGGTAGAGACCCAGTACTTC. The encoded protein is CSARDPLGVETQYF.

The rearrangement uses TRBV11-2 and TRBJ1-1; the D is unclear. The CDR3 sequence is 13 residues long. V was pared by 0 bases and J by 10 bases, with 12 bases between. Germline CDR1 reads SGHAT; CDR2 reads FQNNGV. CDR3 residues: CASSLDVGRGAFF. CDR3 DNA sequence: TGTGCCAGCAGCTTAGATGTCGGGCGCGGAGCTTTCTTT.

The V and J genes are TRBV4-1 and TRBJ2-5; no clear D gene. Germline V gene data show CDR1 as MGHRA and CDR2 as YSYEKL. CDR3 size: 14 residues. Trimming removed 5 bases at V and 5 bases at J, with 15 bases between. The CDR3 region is CASSAWVAGETQYF. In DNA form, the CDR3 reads TGCGCCAGCAGCGCCTGGGTGGCAGGCGAGACCCAGTACTTC.

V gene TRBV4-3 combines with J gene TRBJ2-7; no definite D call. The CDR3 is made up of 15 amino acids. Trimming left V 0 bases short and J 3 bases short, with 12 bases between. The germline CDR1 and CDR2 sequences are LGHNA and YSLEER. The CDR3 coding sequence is TGCGCCAGCAGCCAAGATCTTGGATTAAACTACGAGCAGTACTTC. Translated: CASSQDLGLNYEQYF.

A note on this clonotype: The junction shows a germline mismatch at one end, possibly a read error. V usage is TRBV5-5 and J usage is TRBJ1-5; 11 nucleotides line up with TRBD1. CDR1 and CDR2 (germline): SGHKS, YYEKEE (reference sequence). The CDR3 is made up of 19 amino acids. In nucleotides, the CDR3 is TGTGCCAGCGGCTTGGCCGGGACAGGGGGTCCTCTGAGCAATCAGCCCCAGCATTTT. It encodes CASGLAGTGGPLSNQPQHF.

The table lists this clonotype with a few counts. The CDR3 DNA reads as TGCGCCAGCAGGCCCTTGCTGGGGAATGAGCAGTTCTTC. This encodes CASRPLLGNEQFF. The rearrangement uses TRBV5-1 and TRBJ2-1; unclear D gene. The CDR3 runs 13 residues. In germline, CDR1 is SGHRS, CDR2 YFSETQ. V lost 5 bases, J lost 7 bases, and 13 bases lay in between. The full variable domain, completed using reference TRBV5-1 and TRBJ2-1, is KAGVTQTPRYLIKTRGQQVTLSCSPISGHRSVSWYQQTPGQGLQFLFEYFSETQRNKGNFPGRFSGRQFSNSRSEMNVSTLELGDSALYLCASRPLLGNEQFFGPGTRLTVL.

Here the CDR3 DNA reads TGCGCCAGCAGCTTTGGGTCAGGCGGCGAGCAGTACTTC. Protein sequence: CASSFGSGGEQYF. The chain couples TRBV5-1 to TRBJ2-7; D remains ambiguous. The V end lost 2 bases, the J end lost 6 bases, and 12 bases lay between the germline ends. Germline CDR1 SGHRS, CDR2 YFSETQ. The CDR3 has 13 residues. Combining the CDR3 with reference TRBV5-1 and TRBJ2-7 gives the whole variable domain KAGVTQTPRYLIKTRGQQVTLSCSPISGHRSVSWYQQTPGQGLQFLFEYFSETQRNKGNFPGRFSGRQFSNSRSEMNVSTLELGDSALYLCASSFGSGGEQYFGPGTRLTVT.

The CDR3 nucleotides read TGTGCCACCAGCAAGTGGGGACTCCTGAACACCGGGGAGCTGTTTTTT. This codes for CATSKWGLLNTGELFF. The rearrangement uses TRBV15 and TRBJ2-2; D might be TRBD2 (6 bases). CDR3 size: 16 residues. Trimming stripped 4 bases from V and 1 base from J, with 13 bases between. Germline V gene lookup returns CDR1 LNHNV and CDR2 YYDKDF (reference sequence).

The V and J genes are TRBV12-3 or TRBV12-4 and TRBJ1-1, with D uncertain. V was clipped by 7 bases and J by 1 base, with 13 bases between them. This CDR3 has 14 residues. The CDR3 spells CASTPGNPNTEAFF. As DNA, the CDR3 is TGTGCCAGCACCCCGGGGAACCCGAACACTGAAGCTTTCTTT.